The TCR beta chain described here comes from a study of cytomegalovirus exposure and HLA in healthy donors. Trimming cost V 3 bases and J 0 bases, with 8 bases left between them. This CDR3 comprises 14 residues. Germline assignment: CDR1 SNHLY and CDR2 FYNNEI. Study-wide results and limits: As was reported, the HLA-A and HLA-B alleles of most subjects were accurately predicted from TCR beta sequences. Some highly shared sequence variants likely arose as a pipeline artifact.

The PCR was carried out with 60 Vbeta primers and 13 Jbeta primers. Sequencing used immunoSEQ multiplex PCR; TCRdb keeps in-frame clones, though not all of them. Here the sample spans some 120,000 clones, 65% being singletons. As to this clone: Its cognate antigen is unknown.

Input material: PBMCs. The chain couples TRBV2 to TRBJ1-1; D remains ambiguous. The sequence was obtained from a woman aged 40 to 50 in good health and CMV-seropositive. The CDR3 reads CASSERQVNTEAFF. CDR3 in DNA: TGTGCCAGCAGTGAGCGTCAGGTGAACACTGAAGCTTTCTTT.